One T cell receptor (beta chain) is described in this entry. This CDR3 is 17 amino acids long. The V and J ends lost 2 bases and 1 base respectively, with 15 bases between them. The germline gives CDR1 KGHSH, CDR2 LQKENI. The data were obtained in a study of blood T cell repertoires in COVID-19. Clones were sequenced by immunoSEQ multiplex PCR, and TCRdb holds only the in-frame ones, with some missing. The table has under 100,000 clones, approximately 80% seen once. This receptor was identified in a woman in her 70s with acute or convalescent COVID-19. V and J are TRBV18 and TRBJ1-5; TRBD1 might be the D (6 bases). Sample: peripheral blood. The CDR3 bases are TGTGCCAGCTCACCATCGAATTCCAGGGGAAGCAATCAGCCCCAGCATTTT. Its protein product is CASSPSNSRGSNQPQHF.